This TCR beta chain originates from a study of cytomegalovirus exposure and HLA in healthy donors (dated by TCRdb to 2017 to 2019). Broadly, across the study: The roughly 670 repertoires of the first cohort and the roughly 120 validation repertoires were produced on the same platform, according to a later analysis. The study aimed to test whether cataloging public T cell receptors could reveal signatures of past pathogen exposure. Along with the roughly 700-subject first cohort, a separate validation cohort of over a hundred different subjects was used. The study combined high-throughput TCR immunosequencing, statistical association of individual TCRs with disease status, and machine learning to predict cytomegalovirus infection status.

The investigation overall reported the following: Most TCR sequences were seen in very few donors, while some public TCRs were found in many individuals. A later analysis found that TCRs clustered in the first cohort also tended to co-occur in the 95 to 150 validation repertoires, with about 94% of cluster scores above 0. A few of the identified cytomegalovirus-associated TCR beta chains were confirmed in vitro to be specific for cytomegalovirus antigens. A total of 150 to 200 TCR beta chains were listed by the study as associated with cytomegalovirus. The validation cohort had no HLA typing available for a later analysis, so co-occurrence within that cohort was assessed over all 110 or so repertoires. The classifier was reported to diagnose cytomegalovirus status with high specificity and sensitivity in both the original and validation cohorts. It was suggested by the authors that the approach could potentially be generalized to other disease states and immunological phenotypes.

Worth noting for this clone: Its cognate antigen has yet to be identified. No base-level quality is on record; no much larger clone is a single base apart.

Receptor libraries were prepared by the immunoSEQ multiplex PCR assay. The original pipeline was this. A statistical classification framework was built for diagnosing cytomegalovirus status from the catalog of TCR beta chain sequences. Held by TCRdb, this immuneACCESS table contains in-frame sequences only and omits some clones. Under half of the omission traces to an unresolved V gene where checked; the cause of the rest is unknown. V, J and clone size reflect that table, while D and trimming were determined from the DNA. This sample comprises about 150,000 clones, 86% of them detected only once. The ten largest clones capture around 22% of the sample. From its cysteine to its phenylalanine, the CDR3 spans 16 amino acids. The kept DNA is CDR3 alone, 48 bases in frame from the first base. Trimming removed 3 bases from V and 5 bases from J; the gene matches leave 7 bases unexplained. The germline V gene sets CDR1 to KGHSH and CDR2 to LQKENI.

Separate from the approximately 670-subject first cohort, the validation cohort of over 90 subjects was the group to which the donors belonged. The receptor was derived from a man aged 18 to 29 in good health and CMV-seropositive. The chain employs TRBV18 and TRBJ2-2, with 9 bases matching TRBD1. Sequenced sample: PBMCs. The nucleotide sequence reads TGTGCCAGCTCACCGTCCGGGACAGGGTCAACCGGGGAGCTGTTTTTT. Its translation is CASSPSGTGSTGELFF. The full variable domain, with segments outside the CDR3 supplied by the reference TRBV18 and TRBJ2-2 proteins, appears as NAGVMQNPRHLVRRRGQEARLRCSPMKGHSHVYWYRQLPEEGLKFMVYLQKENIIDESGMPKERFSAEFPKEGPSILRIQQVVRGDSAAYFCASSPSGTGSTGELFFGEGSRLTVL.